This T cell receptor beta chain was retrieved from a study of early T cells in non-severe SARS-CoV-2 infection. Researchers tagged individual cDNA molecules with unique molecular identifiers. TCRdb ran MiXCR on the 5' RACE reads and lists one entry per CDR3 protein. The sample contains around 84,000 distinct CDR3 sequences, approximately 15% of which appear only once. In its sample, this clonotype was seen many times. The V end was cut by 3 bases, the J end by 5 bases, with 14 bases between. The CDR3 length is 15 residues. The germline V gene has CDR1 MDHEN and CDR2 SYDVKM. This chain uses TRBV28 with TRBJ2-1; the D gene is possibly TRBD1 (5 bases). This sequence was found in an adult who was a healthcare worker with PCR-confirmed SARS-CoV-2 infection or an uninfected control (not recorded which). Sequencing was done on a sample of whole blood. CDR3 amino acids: CASSFDPGPNNEQFF. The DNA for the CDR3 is TGTGCCAGCAGTTTCGACCCAGGGCCAAACAATGAGCAGTTCTTC.